Each of the 3 T cell receptor beta chains below was sequenced from the same sample in a study of T cell responses to AZD1222 COVID-19 vaccine (dated by TCRdb to about 2021). The sample's time point label, in plain terms: about 28 days (+/-7) after the second vaccine dose. The library was prepared using the immunoSEQ multiplex PCR assay. What TCRdb holds here is the immuneACCESS table cut down to in-frame rearrangements. Part of the clones is not present; checked against another copy, under half of the missing clones reflect an unresolved V gene, and the others are unexplained. Recorded for this sample are about 180,000 clones; 80% to 95% of them occurred a single time. Jointly, the top ten make up approximately 1.8% of the sample. The starting material was peripheral blood, obtained 28 days after the second AZD1222 dose. Receptors originate from an adult who received the AZD1222 COVID-19 vaccine.

The chain combines TRBV27 with TRBJ2-4; tentative D call: TRBD2 (5 bases). The CDR3 loop spans 16 amino acids. V gave up 3 bases and J gave up 1 base, with 13 bases separating them. Germline CDR1 MNHEY, CDR2 SMNVEV (reference sequence). The CDR3 bases are TGTGCCAGCAGTTTTAGCGCGTTTGGTGCCAAAAACATTCAGTACTTC. Protein sequence: CASSFSAFGAKNIQYF.

The rearrangement uses TRBV5-1 and TRBJ2-7; D perhaps matches TRBD2 (6 bases). With 2 bases removed from V and 2 bases from J, the gap between germline ends came to 8 bases. Germline assignment: CDR1 SGHRS and CDR2 YFSETQ. The CDR3 totals 13 residues. This CDR3 reads CASSFGSTYEQYF. DNA of the CDR3: TGCGCCAGCAGCTTCGGGAGTACCTACGAGCAGTACTTC.

The rearrangement links TRBV19 to TRBJ1-3; possible D gene TRBD1, 5 bases. The CDR3 has 14 amino acids. Trimming took off 6 bases at V and 0 bases at J, with 9 bases between the two ends. CDR1 and CDR2 (germline): LNHDA, SQIVND (reference sequence). CDR3 coding DNA: TGTGCCAGTAGGCCGGACACCTCTGGAAACACCATATATTTT. Its protein is CASRPDTSGNTIYF.